Below are 17 T cell receptor beta chains sequenced from a single sample in a study of T cell responses to AZD1222 COVID-19 vaccine. Libraries were prepared by immunoSEQ multiplex PCR; TCRdb keeps only in-frame clonotypes and omits some of them. The sample lists 100,000 to 150,000 clones, about nine tenths occurring once. Specimen: peripheral blood, collected on day 0 of AZD1222 vaccination. The receptors shown here come from an adult in good health.

The V and J genes are TRBV2 and TRBJ1-3; 8 bases are shared with TRBD1. The CDR3 is 15 residues long. The germline V gene encodes CDR1 SNHLY and CDR2 FYNNEI. V lost 3 bases, J lost 4 bases, and 5 bases stayed unmatched. This CDR3 is CASSEQGARGNTIYF. The CDR3 nucleotides read TGTGCCAGCAGTGAGCAGGGGGCCAGAGGAAACACCATATATTTT.

CDR3 in amino acids: CASSLVFHTEAFF. CDR3 coding DNA: TGTGCCAGCAGCTTAGTTTTTCACACTGAAGCTTTCTTT. This sequence joins TRBV11-2 and TRBJ1-1; D is uncertain. The V gene lost 1 base and the J gene lost 3 bases, with 6 bases spanning the gap. The CDR3 spans 13 residues. CDR1 is SGHAT, CDR2 FQNNGV, per germline.

With regard to this clone: Additional DNA sequences in this sample encode the identical CDR3. V is TRBV24-1 and J is TRBJ1-1, with D tentatively TRBD1 (5 bases). Trimming pared 4 bases from V and 3 bases from J, leaving 14 bases between. This CDR3 spans 15 amino acids. Germline V lookup: CDR1 KGHDR, CDR2 SFDVKD. The CDR3 coding sequence is TGTGCCACCAGTGACCCCCGATCGGGGGACACTGAAGCTTTCTTT. This gives the protein CATSDPRSGDTEAFF.

The chain employs TRBV10-3 and TRBJ2-1; 9 bases are shared with TRBD2. Germline values: CDR1 ENHRY, CDR2 SYGVKD. CDR3 length equals 15 residues. Trimming took 3 bases from V and 7 from J; bases not matched to a gene: 7. The CDR3, as DNA: TGTGCCATCAGTGATGAAACTAGCGGGTCGAATGAGCAGTTCTTC. Residues: CAISDETSGSNEQFF.

The genes are TRBV28 and TRBJ1-2, with D hard to call. The ends were cut back, 3 bases at V and 1 base at J, with 12 bases in the middle. This CDR3 spans 15 amino acids. Germline CDR1 is MDHEN and CDR2 is SYDVKM. The DNA of the CDR3 is TGTGCCAGCAGTTTCTCCCTCGGGAGTAACTATGGCTACACCTTC. It encodes CASSFSLGSNYGYTF.

This clone was counted a few times. The chain carries TRBV6-5 and TRBJ2-7, with D tentatively TRBD1 or TRBD2 (5 bases each). Germline V gene lookup returns CDR1 MNHEY and CDR2 SVGAGI. Between the trimmed V and J ends, which lost 8 bases and 0 bases, there was a span of 11 bases. The CDR3 covers 13 residues. The CDR3 bases are TGTGCCAGCTTGGGAGACAGCTCCTACGAGCAGTACTTC. Residues: CASLGDSSYEQYF.

The chain has TRBV5-6 and TRBJ2-7; tentative D call: TRBD2 (5 bases). CDR1 is SGHDT, CDR2 YYEEEE, per germline. The CDR3 runs to 11 residues. Trimming stripped 7 bases from V and 5 bases from J, with 10 bases between. The CDR3 sequence: CASLWRNEQYF. The CDR3 nucleotides are TGTGCCAGCCTATGGAGGAACGAGCAGTACTTC.

The V and J genes are TRBV5-6 and TRBJ1-2; D gene ambiguous. CDR1 and CDR2 from the germline V gene are SGHDT and YYEEEE. CDR3 size: 13 residues. Deletions cut 0 bases from V and 6 bases from J, with 9 bases between. In DNA form, the CDR3 reads TGTGCCAGCAGCTTGGGGCAGAAGGATGGCTACACCTTC. The encoded protein is CASSLGQKDGYTF.

The rearrangement uses TRBV3-1 (or the pseudogene TRBV3-2) and TRBJ1-1, with D maybe TRBD1 (5 bases). The CDR3 has 13 amino acids. Germline values: CDR1 LGHDT, CDR2 YNNKEL (reference sequence). V lost 6 bases to trimming and J lost 2 bases, with 10 bases between them. The CDR3 protein is CASRSGANTEAFF. In nucleotides, the CDR3 is TGTGCCAGCAGATCCGGGGCAAACACTGAAGCTTTCTTT.

The V gene is TRBV4-3, the J gene TRBJ2-1; D unresolved. This CDR3 is built from 16 residues. Germline V gene sequence: CDR1 LGHNA, CDR2 YSLEER. V was pared by 3 bases and J by 4 bases, with 16 bases between. This CDR3 is CASSQGGELGYNEQFF. The CDR3 nucleotides are TGCGCCAGCAGCCAGGGCGGCGAGTTGGGGTACAATGAGCAGTTCTTC.

This chain links TRBV19 with TRBJ1-5; no reliable D call. The CDR3 has 16 amino acids. V was clipped by 5 bases and J by 0 bases, with 14 bases between them. CDR1 is LNHDA, CDR2 SQIVND, per germline (reference sequence). CDR3 protein: CASSEVQAYSNQPQHF. CDR3 coding DNA: TGTGCCAGTAGTGAGGTGCAGGCCTATAGCAATCAGCCCCAGCATTTT.

The rearrangement uses TRBV6-6 and TRBJ2-3, with 8 bases aligning to TRBD2. Germline CDR1 reads MNHNY; CDR2 reads SVGAGI (reference sequence). The CDR3 consists of 14 residues. Trimming removed 7 bases from V and 1 base from J; junction bases left unmatched: 4. The CDR3 DNA reads as TGTGCCAGCATTCCAGCGGGGGGCACAGATACGCAGTATTTT. Translation gives CASIPAGGTDTQYF.

The V call is TRBV6-1, the J call TRBJ2-2; 9 positions match TRBD1. The CDR3 length is 16 residues. Germline lookup yields CDR1 MNHNS and CDR2 SASEGT. After removal of 2 bases from V and 4 bases from J, the junction contained 5 bases not matched to a gene. CDR3 region: CASSELQGAPTGELFF. The CDR3, as DNA: TGTGCCAGCAGTGAATTACAGGGGGCTCCCACCGGGGAGCTGTTTTTT.

The chain recombines TRBV15 with TRBJ1-2; D gene unclear. This CDR3 region has 14 residues. V was pared by 0 bases and J by 4 bases, with 9 bases between. Germline assignment: CDR1 LNHNV and CDR2 YYDKDF (reference sequence). CDR3 in amino acids: CATSRDFNSYGYTF. The CDR3 coding sequence is TGTGCCACCAGCAGAGATTTTAACAGCTATGGCTACACCTTC.

The chain is built from TRBV11-2 and TRBJ1-2; D ambiguous. Trimming cost V 0 bases and J 4 bases, with 18 bases left between them. From germline, CDR1 is SGHAT and CDR2 FQNNGV. The CDR3 loop spans 17 amino acids. The CDR3 region has the DNA TGTGCCAGCAGCTTAGAACCTCCGGACGGAGCCCTCTATGGCTACACCTTC. Its protein is CASSLEPPDGALYGYTF. Drawing the rest from reference TRBV11-2 and TRBJ1-2, the complete variable domain is EAGVAQSPRYKIIEKRQSVAFWCNPISGHATLYWYQQILGQGPKLLIQFQNNGVVDDSQLPKDRFSAERLKGVDSTLKIQPAKLEDSAVYLCASSLEPPDGALYGYTFGSGTRLTVV.

V is TRBV28 and J is TRBJ1-5, with TRBD1 matching over 10 bases. The CDR3 sequence is 17 residues long. Trimming took 5 bases from V and 0 from J; bases not matched to a gene: 7. Per the germline V gene, CDR1 is MDHEN and CDR2 is SYDVKM. DNA of the CDR3: TGTGCCAGCAGTAGACAGGGGGCTGGTTATAGCAATCAGCCCCAGCATTTT. This encodes CASSRQGAGYSNQPQHF.

The V call is TRBV7-2, the J call TRBJ1-2; D may be TRBD1 (5 bases). V was shortened by 1 base and J by 0 bases, with 12 bases between the two germline ends. This CDR3 comprises 16 residues. Germline CDR1 SGHTA, CDR2 FQGNSA. In DNA form, the CDR3 reads TGTGCCAGCAGCTTAGGGGCCGGGACGTCTAACTATGGCTACACCTTC. Translation: CASSLGAGTSNYGYTF. Full variable domain (remainder filled in from reference TRBV7-2 and TRBJ1-2): GAGVSQSPSNKVTEKGKDVELRCDPISGHTALYWYRQSLGQGLEFLIYFQGNSAPDKSGLPSDRFSAERTGGSVSTLTIQRTQQEDSAVYLCASSLGAGTSNYGYTFGSGTRLTVV.